These 27 T cell receptor beta chains share one sample of origin, sequenced in a study of post-analysis software for immune sequencing data. General observations from the study: Patients showed TRBV5-6, TRBV5-1 and TRBV20-1 among five TRBV segments more frequent than in controls.

Incorporated into the TCR beta cDNA libraries were unique molecular identifiers, which served to reduce PCR and sequencing biases. One entry per CDR3 protein results from TCRdb running MiXCR on the PCR reads. There are roughly 200,000 distinct CDR3 sequences in the sample; 25% to 30% occur only once, and nearly 3.5% lies in the top ten. These receptors' targets are unknown. Sequencing used blood. The receptors stem from a girl under 18 with multiple sclerosis.

This clonotype was counted many times. The J gene is TRBJ2-1, the V gene TRBV29-1; no clear D. CDR1 is SQVTM, CDR2 ANQGSEA, per germline. The CDR3 length is 15 residues. The germline V and J ends were trimmed by 4 bases and 0 bases, with 13 bases remaining between them. The CDR3 sequence is CSVVRPASSYNEQFF. The CDR3 bases are TGCAGCGTTGTTCGTCCGGCAAGCTCCTACAATGAGCAGTTCTTC.

This clonotype was observed a handful of times. The J gene is TRBJ2-5, the V gene TRBV5-1, with a possible D match to TRBD1 (6 bases). V shed 0 bases and J shed 4 bases, with 13 bases lying between them. From germline, CDR1 is SGHRS and CDR2 YFSETQ. The CDR3 spans 15 residues. CDR3 in DNA: TGCGCCAGCAGCTTGGTACAGGGAAGTGCAGAGACCCAGTACTTC. It yields the protein CASSLVQGSAETQYF.

Only a few counts were recorded for this clonotype. The J gene is TRBJ1-2, the V gene TRBV28; D gene uncertain. The CDR3 has 14 residues. V was trimmed by 4 bases and J by 5 bases, leaving 14 bases between them. The V gene's germline CDR1 is MDHEN and CDR2 SYDVKM. Here the CDR3 DNA reads TGTGCCAGCAGTTCACGGGCCGTGGGGTATGGCTACACCTTC. Amino acid sequence: CASSSRAVGYGYTF.

This clonotype showed up many times. The gene calls are TRBV5-5 and TRBJ2-7; D tentatively reads TRBD1 or TRBD2 (5 bases each). Trimming cost V 4 bases and J 2 bases, with 13 bases left between them. Germline-derived CDR1 and CDR2 are SGHKS and YYEKEE (reference sequence). The CDR3 contains 14 residues. The CDR3 here is CASSPRDGTYEQYF. The CDR3 nucleotides read TGTGCCAGCAGCCCCCGGGACGGAACCTACGAGCAGTACTTC.

The chain combines TRBV20-1 with TRBJ2-1, with D perhaps matching TRBD1 or TRBD2 (5 bases each). V gave up 5 bases and J gave up 13 bases, with 27 bases separating them. Germline lookup yields CDR1 DFQATT and CDR2 SNEGSKA (reference sequence). The CDR3 consists of 15 residues. The CDR3 loop reads CSASRTGTGKQTQFF. Written as DNA, the CDR3 is TGCAGTGCTTCCCGAACCGGGACGGGTAAACAGACCCAGTTCTTC.

This clonotype has more than one count but fewer than ten. The CDR3 spells CASSSQGGNEKLFF. Here the CDR3 DNA reads TGCGCCAGCAGCTCTCAGGGAGGTAATGAAAAACTGTTTTTT. The chain employs TRBV5-1 and TRBJ1-4; D may be TRBD1 (5 bases). Trimming pared 3 bases from V and 4 bases from J, leaving 10 bases between. Germline CDR1 and CDR2: SGHRS and YFSETQ. This CDR3 spans 14 amino acids.

The sample holds many counts of this clonotype. The chain employs TRBV10-3 and TRBJ2-7; TRBD1 agrees at 10 bases. V shed 6 bases, J shed 4 bases, and the junction held 6 bases outside the gene matches. The germline gives CDR1 ENHRY, CDR2 SYGVKD. CDR3 length: 14 amino acids. The CDR3 sequence: CAISPRDRGYEQYF. In DNA form, the CDR3 reads TGTGCCATCAGCCCCCGGGACAGGGGATACGAGCAGTACTTC.

This clonotype was counted ten times or more. The chain carries TRBV29-1 and TRBJ2-1; D is uncertain. Per germline, CDR1 SQVTM and CDR2 ANQGSEA. The CDR3 sequence is 10 residues long. V lost 7 bases, J lost 6 bases, and 7 bases lay in between. The chain's CDR3 is CSAVGNEQFF. The CDR3 bases are TGCAGCGCTGTTGGCAATGAGCAGTTCTTC.

This clonotype occurred many times. V usage is TRBV7-2 and J usage is TRBJ2-7; weak D call: TRBD2 (6 bases). CDR3 size: 15 residues. V gave up 4 bases and J gave up 3 bases, with 16 bases separating them. Germline CDR1 is SGHTA and CDR2 is FQGNSA. The CDR3 bases are TGTGCCAGCAGCTCCAGCGGAGCGGACTACTACGAGCAGTACTTC. Protein: CASSSSGADYYEQYF.

This clonotype appeared a single time. V gene TRBV15 combines with J gene TRBJ2-3; D is undetermined. V was shortened by 3 bases and J by 2 bases, with 18 bases between the two germline ends. The CDR3 runs 17 residues. CDR1 and CDR2 from the germline V gene are LNHNV and YYDKDF (reference sequence). The CDR3 loop reads CATSRGLSSTVTDTQYF. Here the CDR3 DNA reads TGTGCCACCAGCAGGGGCTTAAGTAGTACCGTCACAGATACGCAGTATTTT.

Comment on this clonotype: This may arise from a read error, as a much more abundant clone is one base away. The genes are TRBV7-9 and TRBJ2-4; 10 positions agree with TRBD2. The germline CDR1 and CDR2 sequences are SEHNR and FQNEAQ (reference sequence). J was trimmed by 0 bases and V by 4 bases; bases with no gene match: 6. CDR3 length: 17 amino acids. CDR3: CASSSGLAVVAKNIQYF. The CDR3 bases are TGTGCCAGCAGCTCCGGACTAGCGGTGGTAGCCAAAAACATTCAGTACTTC.

The chain employs TRBV20-1 and TRBJ1-1; no definite D call. Per germline, CDR1 DFQATT and CDR2 SNEGSKA (reference sequence). Deletions cut 6 bases from V and 11 bases from J, with 13 bases between. The CDR3 contains 10 residues. In DNA, the CDR3 is TGCAGTGCACCGCCCCCGAGGGCTTTCTTT. It translates to CSAPPPRAFF.

This clonotype appeared a few times. This rearrangement joins TRBV13 to TRBJ2-1, with 8 nucleotides matching TRBD2. The junction had 7 bases not matched to a gene; V was cut back by 5 bases and J by 1 base. The CDR3 runs 16 residues. CDR1 is PRHDT and CDR2 is FYEKMQ in the germline V gene (reference sequence). CDR3 coding DNA: TGTGCCAGCAGCGACACCGGGGGGGGTTCCTACAATGAGCAGTTCTTC. Translating gives CASSDTGGGSYNEQFF.

A few counts support this clonotype. The chain links TRBV5-1 to TRBJ2-3; D might be TRBD1 or TRBD2, each matching 5 bases. CDR1 and CDR2 from the germline V gene are SGHRS and YFSETQ. With 7 bases removed from V and 6 bases from J, the gap between germline ends came to 18 bases. This CDR3 region has 14 residues. The CDR3 nucleotides are TGCGCCAGCCGTCCCATCCTAGAGGGGGATACGCAGTATTTT. This gives the protein CASRPILEGDTQYF.

At least ten counts were recorded for this clonotype. The V call is TRBV28, the J call TRBJ2-5; D possibly uses TRBD1 or TRBD2 (6 bases each). Germline CDR1 is MDHEN and CDR2 is SYDVKM. V was trimmed by 1 base and J by 5 bases, leaving 20 bases between them. The CDR3 runs 17 residues. The CDR3 spells CASSLSRRDGQGETQYF. CDR3 DNA: TGTGCCAGCAGTTTATCCCGGAGGGATGGGCAGGGGGAGACCCAGTACTTC.

This clonotype was observed a handful of times. The chain combines TRBV5-1 with TRBJ2-1, with D perhaps TRBD1 (5 bases). CDR1 is SGHRS and CDR2 is YFSETQ in the germline V gene. The ends were cut back, 4 bases at V and 2 bases at J, with 13 bases in the middle. CDR3 size: 15 residues. The CDR3 reads CASSQQTGTYNEQFF. The CDR3 bases are TGCGCCAGCAGCCAGCAAACAGGTACCTACAATGAGCAGTTCTTC.

Notes on this clonotype: This could be a read error, since a much larger clone is one nucleotide away. The rearrangement links TRBV29-1 to TRBJ1-2; D is unresolved. Germline loops: CDR1 SQVTM, CDR2 ANQGSEA. CDR3 length: 13 amino acids. CDR3 in amino acids: CSVDLGRLRGYAF. Written as DNA, the CDR3 is TGCAGCGTTGATCTCGGGCGTCTGCGTGGCTACGCCTTC. Based on the CDR3 plus reference TRBV29-1 and TRBJ1-2, the full variable domain is SAVISQKPSRDICQRGTSLTIQCQVDSQVTMMFWYRQQPGQSLTLIATANQGSEATYESGFVIDKFPISRPNLTFSTLTVSNMSPEDSSIYLCSVDLGRLRGYAFGSGTRLTVV.

A few counts support this clonotype. Just one base apart from a much larger clone, this may be a read error. The chain has TRBV29-1 and TRBJ1-2; perhaps TRBD1 as D (6 bases). This CDR3 has 14 residues. Per germline, CDR1 SQVTM and CDR2 ANQGSEA. V was trimmed by 0 bases and J by 4 bases, leaving 12 bases between them. The CDR3 region has the DNA TGCAGCGTTGAAGATCGCGGAGGGGGCTATGGCTACACCTTC. Translating it yields CSVEDRGGGYGYTF.

Concerning this clonotype: At one end, the junction sequence differs from germline, possibly due to a read error. V is TRBV28 and J is TRBJ2-7; 7 nucleotides line up with TRBD2. Germline V gene sequence: CDR1 MDHEN, CDR2 SYDVKM. The length of the CDR3 is 15 residues. CDR3 bases: TGTGTCAGCAGCTCAGATTCAGCGGGATCCTACGAGCAGTACTTC. It encodes CVSSSDSAGSYEQYF. Complete variable domain (other parts from reference TRBV28 and TRBJ2-7): DVKVTQSSRYLVKRTGEKVFLECVQDMDHENMFWYRQDPGLGLRLIYFSYDVKMKEKGDIPEGYSVSREKKERFSLILESASTNQTSMYLCVSSSDSAGSYEQYFGPGTRLTVT.

The table lists this clonotype with many counts. This chain uses TRBV7-2 with TRBJ2-1; 9 bases map to TRBD2. The length of the CDR3 is 15 residues. Trimming at V came to 0 bases and at J to 8 bases, leaving 5 bases not matched to a gene. Per the germline V gene, CDR1 is SGHTA and CDR2 is FQGNSA. CDR3 nucleotide sequence: TGTGCCAGCAGCTTAGCGGGCGGGGGGGCTCATGAGCAGTTCTTC. The encoded protein is CASSLAGGGAHEQFF.

Worth noting for this clonotype: A read error may be the cause here, since a much bigger clone is one base away. The V gene is TRBV20-1, the J gene TRBJ2-5; D is unresolved. Per the germline V gene, CDR1 is DFQATT and CDR2 is SNEGSKA (reference sequence). V lost 1 base, J lost 2 bases, and 5 bases lay in between. This CDR3 region has 12 residues. The chain's CDR3 is CSARARQETQYF. CDR3 nucleotide sequence: TGCAGTGCTAGAGCTAGACAAGAGACCCAGTACTTC.

This clonotype has a count of ten or more. The chain carries TRBV29-1 and TRBJ2-7, with unresolved D. Per the germline V gene, CDR1 is SQVTM and CDR2 is ANQGSEA. Trimming removed 4 bases from V and 3 bases from J, with 7 bases in between. The CDR3 is 11 residues long. In DNA, the CDR3 is TGCAGCGTTGCCTCCCGCTACGAGCAGTACTTC. Amino acid sequence: CSVASRYEQYF.

Many counts were recorded for this clonotype. This chain links TRBV29-1 with TRBJ2-2; possibly TRBD1 for D (6 bases). From germline, CDR1 is SQVTM and CDR2 ANQGSEA. Trimming took off 4 bases at V and 5 bases at J, with 11 bases between the two ends. There are 13 residues in the CDR3. The CDR3 sequence: CSVAPGATGELFF. Written as DNA, the CDR3 is TGCAGCGTTGCCCCAGGGGCGACCGGGGAGCTGTTTTTT.

The table lists this clonotype with a few counts. The V call is TRBV9, the J call TRBJ1-6, with TRBD1 matching 7 bases. The length of the CDR3 is 15 residues. Germline CDR1 reads SGDLS; CDR2 reads YYNGEE. V was pared by 2 bases and J by 6 bases, with 5 bases of the junction left unmatched. The CDR3 here is CASSVRRGGNSPLHF. DNA of the CDR3: TGTGCCAGCAGCGTCCGCAGGGGGGGTAATTCACCCCTCCACTTT.

This clonotype showed up many times. The chain couples TRBV10-1 to TRBJ2-1; D assignment may be TRBD1 or TRBD2 (6 bases each). Germline CDR1 reads WNHNN; CDR2 reads SYGVQD (reference sequence). The CDR3 extends over 12 amino acids. With 8 bases removed from V and 9 bases from J, the gap between germline ends came to 14 bases. Here the CDR3 DNA reads TGCGCCAGCGGGAGGACAGTTACTGAGCAGTTCTTC. Protein product: CASGRTVTEQFF.

The chain joins TRBV20-1 to TRBJ1-2; 10 bases fit TRBD1. CDR3 size: 13 residues. Germline CDR1 and CDR2: DFQATT and SNEGSKA (reference sequence). V dropped 5 bases and J dropped 8; count of bases not matched to a gene: 8. The CDR3 region has the DNA TGCAGTGCTGAAGACAGGGGGCGCCCGGGCTACACCTTC. It translates to CSAEDRGRPGYTF.

Comments on this clonotype: This may be a read error, as it is one base from a much larger clone. The chain has TRBV5-5 and TRBJ2-5; 8 bases line up with TRBD1. Per germline, CDR1 SGHKS and CDR2 YYEKEE (reference sequence). The CDR3 is 17 amino acids. DNA for the CDR3: TGTGTCAGCAGCTTGAGTCAGGGGGCAGGAGATAAAAAGACCCAGTACTTC. It encodes CVSSLSQGAGDKKTQYF.